This T cell receptor (beta chain) stems from a study of T cells after yellow fever vaccination (dated by TCRdb to the late 2010s). Concerning the study at large: The SMART-Seq v4 Ultra Low Input RNA kit was used to prepare libraries from fractions with low cell numbers. To follow T-cell clones before and after primary and booster YFV17D yellow fever vaccination, bulk TCR alpha and beta repertoires were sequenced over time. Blood samples were taken at several timepoints before and after primary and secondary immunization, and bulk PBMC replicates and cell subsets were isolated. Two healthy male donors, one aged 18 to 30 and one aged 30 to 39 years, were included in the cohort.

Taken from cysteine to phenylalanine, the CDR3 has 14 residues. The kept DNA is CDR3 alone, 42 bases in frame from the first base. V is shortened by 5 bases, J by 4 bases, and the region joining them spans 14 bases. Based on the germline V gene (reference sequence), the CDR1 and CDR2 sequences are SEHNR and FQNEAQ. Synthesis of TCR cDNA relied on 5'RACE template switching, a step that introduced a universal primer site along with unique molecular identifiers. Priming for cDNA synthesis came from both the TCR alpha and TCR beta constant segments. Libraries were amplified in two PCR steps, with sample barcodes and sequencing adapters added in the second step. Sequencing of libraries was done on Illumina HiSeq 2500 (2x100 bp) or NovaSeq (2x150 bp). The study's processing was this. Demultiplexing of reads and collapsing into UMI consensus sequences were performed with MIGEC, and V(D)J alignment was carried out with MiXCR. Vaccine-responding clonotypes were identified with edgeR using replicate PBMC samples, with FDR below 0.01 and a log2 fold change above 5 up to day 15 being required. Each bulk clonotype was labeled CD4 or CD8 based on which sequenced repertoire, CD4 or CD8, contained the clonotype at higher abundance. TCRdb trimmed public reads at Q25 via fastp, called clones via MiXCR and kept in-frame beta chains. Records with the same CDR3 protein are collapsed into one entry carrying the most frequent genes and DNA. The V and J calls were determined by TCRdb, not by the authors. A total of 450,000 to 650,000 distinct CDR3 sequences appear in this sample, around a fifth of them only once. The ten largest clones capture roughly a sixth of the sample.

This clonotype was observed a few times. Its cognate antigen has yet to be identified. Per-base quality was not reported, and no clone a single base away is much larger than it. The treatment or condition label for this specimen denotes: live attenuated yellow fever vaccine strain. At each blood-draw timepoint, two biological replicates of bulk PBMCs were collected. A standard Ficoll-Paque protocol was used to isolate PBMCs from peripheral blood. TriZol was used to extract RNA from bulk PBMCs, CD4 and CD8 fractions, and dextramer-positive and dextramer-negative fractions. Study-level results and caveats: A small fraction of clonotypes showed up in both the CD4 and CD8 compartments, probably as a result of convergent recombination. Only a couple of donors were included in the study, so the extent to which the findings can be generalized is limited. After the booster, most of the clones that had expanded following primary vaccination were detected again (roughly 97% of CD4 and around 87% of CD8), which suggests that memory was broadly maintained. The secondary T-cell response was found to be weaker but faster than the primary response, with a peak reached on day 5 rather than on day 15. FACS-sorted repertoires could contain abundant contaminating clonotypes from the bulk population, so computational filtering was required.

The sequence links TRBV7-9 to TRBJ2-5, with TRBD1 as a weak D call on 6 bases. This sequence originates from a man aged 18 to 29 who received the YFV17D yellow fever vaccine. The material was PBMCs, obtained about 20 days after the first yellow fever vaccination. For the CDR3, the sequence is CASSPQGTGETQYF. The DNA sequence reads TGTGCCAGCAGCCCACAGGGAACGGGAGAGACCCAGTACTTC.